This TCR beta chain derives from a study of blood T cell repertoires in COVID-19. V lost 1 base and J lost 7; bases outside the gene matches: 10. The CDR3 is 15 residues long. In germline, CDR1 is SGHTA, CDR2 FQGNSA. This clone has a handful of counts. Authors' methods: How many nucleated cells were present was estimated from reference gene primer amplification. Assay: immunoSEQ multiplex PCR; the TCRdb copy retains only in-frame clones and omits some. The D gene and trimming were derived from the DNA, and the V and J assignments and clone size from that table. The top ten hold approximately 30% of the sample, which has 200,000 to 300,000 clones, around 80% seen once.

Material for sequencing was peripheral blood. The J gene is TRBJ2-7, the V gene TRBV7-2; 7 bases fit TRBD1. The receptor comes from a man aged 35-49 years with acute or convalescent COVID-19. The CDR3 spells CASSLVPGGLGEQYF. The CDR3 nucleotides are TGTGCCAGCAGCTTAGTCCCAGGGGGTTTGGGTGAGCAGTACTTC.